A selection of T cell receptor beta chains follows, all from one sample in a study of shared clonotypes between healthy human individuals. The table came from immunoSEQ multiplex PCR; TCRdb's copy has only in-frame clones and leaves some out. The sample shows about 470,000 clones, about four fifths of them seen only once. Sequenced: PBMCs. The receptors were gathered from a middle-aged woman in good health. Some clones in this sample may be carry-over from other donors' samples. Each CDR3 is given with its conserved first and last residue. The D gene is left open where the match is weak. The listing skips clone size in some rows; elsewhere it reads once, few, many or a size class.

CDR3: CAWSVLVTGRTDTQYF
DNA: TGTGCCTGGAGTGTATTGGTGACGGGACGCACAGATACGCAGTATTTT
V: TRBV30
J: TRBJ2-3
size: .
D: .

CDR3: CASSRTSGRADEQFF
DNA: TGTGCCAGCAGCAGGACTAGCGGGAGGGCGGATGAGCAGTTCTTC
V: TRBV9
J: TRBJ2-1
size: .
D: TRBD2

CDR3: CASSQGWRAGELFF
DNA: TGTGCCAGCAGCCAGGGCTGGCGGGCCGGGGAGCTGTTTTTT
V: TRBV11-3
J: TRBJ2-2
size: .
D: .

CDR3: CAIGQEAGHGYTF
DNA: TGTGCCATCGGGCAGGAGGCGGGCCATGGCTACACCTTC
V: TRBV28
J: TRBJ1-2
size: .
D: .

CDR3: CASSGSGLSYLSYTF
DNA: TGTGCCAGCAGTGGCTCGGGCCTTAGCTATTTAAGCTACACCTTC
V: TRBV6-1
J: TRBJ1-2
size: .
D: .

CDR3: CSALGTANTEAFF
DNA: TGCAGCGCCCTAGGGACAGCGAACACTGAAGCTTTCTTT
V: TRBV29-1
J: TRBJ1-1
size: .
D: TRBD1

CDR3: CAWSRLAGETQYF
DNA: TGTGCCTGGAGTCGACTAGCGGGAGAGACCCAGTACTTC
V: TRBV30
J: TRBJ2-5
size: many
D: TRBD2

CDR3: CASSELYQETQYF
DNA: TGTGCCAGCAGTGAGCTGTACCAAGAGACCCAGTACTTC
V: TRBV6-1
J: TRBJ2-5
size: .
D: .

CDR3: CASSYGAGRAYEQYF
DNA: TGTGCCAGCAGTTACGGGGCAGGGAGGGCCTACGAGCAGTACTTC
V: TRBV6-6
J: TRBJ2-7
size: .
D: TRBD2

CDR3: CASSLVGRPGEQYF
DNA: TGTGCCAGCAGTTTAGTGGGACGGCCGGGTGAGCAGTACTTC
V: TRBV27
J: TRBJ2-7
size: .
D: .

CDR3: CASSLGQIYEQYF
DNA: TGTGCCAGCAGCCTCGGACAGATCTACGAGCAGTACTTC
V: TRBV7-8
J: TRBJ2-7
size: .
D: .

CDR3: CATSFGTGRQNTGELFF
DNA: TGTGCCACCAGCTTCGGGACAGGCCGACAGAACACCGGGGAGCTGTTTTTT
V: TRBV15
J: TRBJ2-2
size: once
D: TRBD1

CDR3: CASGTGQRTGELFF
DNA: TGCGCCAGCGGAACGGGACAGCGGACCGGGGAGCTGTTTTTT
V: TRBV5-1
J: TRBJ2-2
size: .
D: TRBD1

CDR3: CASSLDKNIQYF
DNA: TGTGCCAGCAGTTTGGACAAAAACATTCAGTACTTC
V: TRBV28
J: TRBJ2-4
size: few
D: .

CDR3: CASSLSPADEQFF
DNA: TGTGCCAGCAGCTTGTCCCCTGCGGATGAGCAGTTCTTC
V: TRBV5-6
J: TRBJ2-1
size: .
D: .

CDR3: CASSRGGISNQPQHF
DNA: TGTGCCAGCTCACGAGGTGGGATTAGCAATCAGCCCCAGCATTTT
V: TRBV18
J: TRBJ1-5
size: few
D: .

CDR3: CASSLDRARGNEQFF
DNA: TGTGCCAGCAGCTTAGATAGGGCGCGAGGGAATGAGCAGTTCTTC
V: TRBV11-3
J: TRBJ2-1
size: .
D: .

CDR3: CSVAGTSGSYEQYF
DNA: TGCAGCGTTGCCGGGACTAGCGGGTCCTACGAGCAGTACTTC
V: TRBV29-1
J: TRBJ2-7
size: .
D: TRBD2

CDR3: CASSFLGGGEETQYF
DNA: TGTGCCAGCAGCTTTCTTGGTGGGGGGGAGGAGACCCAGTACTTC
V: TRBV5-6
J: TRBJ2-5
size: .
D: TRBD2

CDR3: CASNPGGTTPYEQYF
DNA: TGTGCCAGCAACCCAGGCGGGACTACACCTTACGAGCAGTACTTC
V: TRBV28
J: TRBJ2-7
size: few
D: TRBD2

CDR3: CASIQVAGGGLGDEQYF
DNA: TGTGCCAGCATTCAGGTGGCAGGGGGCGGGTTAGGGGATGAGCAGTACTTC
V: TRBV21-1
J: TRBJ2-7
size: .
D: .

CDR3: CASSLVVNEQFF
DNA: TGTGCCAGCAGCCTGGTTGTCAATGAGCAGTTCTTC
V: TRBV11-3
J: TRBJ2-1
size: .
D: .

CDR3: CASSLVPDNQPQHF
DNA: TGTGCCAGCAGCTTAGTGCCAGATAATCAGCCCCAGCATTTT
V: TRBV7-2
J: TRBJ1-5
size: few
D: .

CDR3: CASTLPAGGLNYGYTF
DNA: TGTGCCAGCACTCTCCCGGCGGGGGGATTAAACTATGGCTACACCTTC
V: TRBV2
J: TRBJ1-2
size: .
D: .

CDR3: CASSPRGDTQYF
DNA: TGTGCCAGTAGTCCACGGGGTGATACGCAGTATTTT
V: TRBV19
J: TRBJ2-3
size: .
D: .

CDR3: CASSPQRAPATYEQYF
DNA: TGTGCCAGCTCACCACAAAGGGCCCCAGCCACCTACGAGCAGTACTTC
V: TRBV18
J: TRBJ2-7
size: .
D: .

CDR3: CATSRGTTVSYEQYF
DNA: TGTGCCACCAGCAGAGGCACGACTGTCTCCTACGAGCAGTACTTC
V: TRBV15
J: TRBJ2-7
size: .
D: .

CDR3: CAWTTPGLHPYNEQFF
DNA: TGTGCCTGGACCACGCCGGGGCTTCATCCCTACAATGAGCAGTTCTTC
V: TRBV30
J: TRBJ2-1
size: .
D: .

CDR3: CASSPTGDSYNEQFF
DNA: TGTGCCAGCAGCCCCACCGGGGACTCCTACAATGAGCAGTTCTTC
V: TRBV5-4
J: TRBJ2-1
size: .
D: .